The 30 T cell receptor beta chains in this list originate from one sample, sequenced in a study of human T cells and chemical hapten exposure. TCRdb used MiXCR to reprocess the RACE reads, holding one entry per CDR3 protein. The profile shows under 65,000 distinct CDR3 sequences, 8.5% to 10% of them singletons. Indicated time point: pre-sensitization, week 0. Treatment reported: therapeutic diphenylcyclopropenone sensitization with weekly scalp DPC. The specimen comprised whole blood, sampled in connection with sensitization to the hapten diphenylcyclopropenone (DPC). These receptors were obtained from a woman aged 40 to 50 with alopecia areata. Some clones in this sample may be carry-over from other donors' samples.

The chain carries TRBV5-1 and TRBJ2-1, with TRBD1 matching 9 bases. Unmatched junction bases numbered 9, after V lost 0 bases and J lost 8 bases. Germline-derived CDR1 and CDR2 are SGHRS and YFSETQ. The CDR3 spans 16 residues. CDR3 in amino acids: CASSLDTGTGSDEQFF. Written as DNA, the CDR3 is TGCGCCAGCAGCTTGGATACTGGGACAGGGAGTGATGAGCAGTTCTTC.

This clonotype was counted at least ten times. This chain uses TRBV25-1 with TRBJ1-1; D is uncertain. Trimming cost V 2 bases and J 0 bases, with 10 bases left between them. The CDR3 contains 15 residues. Germline V CDR1 and CDR2: MGHDK, SYGVNS. Here the CDR3 DNA reads TGTGCCAGCAGTGAAGCAGGCCACTTGAACACTGAAGCTTTCTTT. The encoded protein is CASSEAGHLNTEAFF.

This clonotype was seen at least ten times. This chain links TRBV3-1 with TRBJ2-3; D possibly corresponds to TRBD2 (6 bases). Germline CDR1 and CDR2: LGHDT and YNNKEL (reference sequence). V lost 4 bases to trimming and J lost 3 bases, with 8 bases between them. CDR3 length: 13 amino acids. CDR3 loop: CASSRDSTDTQYF. CDR3 nucleotide sequence: TGTGCCAGCAGCCGGGACTCAACAGATACGCAGTATTTT.

J is TRBJ1-5 and V is TRBV20-1; tentative D call: TRBD1 (6 bases). Looked up from germline, CDR1 is DFQATT and CDR2 is SNEGSKA (reference sequence). V lost 3 bases and J 2 bases, leaving 11 bases between the germline ends. This CDR3 is built from 14 residues. Here the CDR3 DNA reads TGCAGTGCTAGCGCAGGGGACGGCAATCAGCCCCAGCATTTT. Its protein product is CSASAGDGNQPQHF.

In this sample, this clonotype turned up many times. V gene TRBV9 combines with J gene TRBJ2-1; 8 bases map to TRBD2. The CDR3 covers 15 residues. Germline values: CDR1 SGDLS, CDR2 YYNGEE. V lost 0 bases and J lost 4; bases outside the gene matches: 3. CDR3 in amino acids: CASSVGRGVYNEQFF. The CDR3 DNA follows: TGTGCCAGCAGCGTAGGGCGGGGGGTTTACAATGAGCAGTTCTTC.

The J gene is TRBJ2-7, the V gene TRBV6-1, with TRBD2 matching 9 bases. V gave up 3 bases and J gave up 7 bases; unmatched junction bases: 10. The length of the CDR3 is 15 residues. Germline V CDR1 and CDR2: MNHNS, SASEGT. DNA of the CDR3: TGTGCCAGCAGTGATATGGCGGGGGGGCCGGAGGAGCAGTACTTC. As protein: CASSDMAGGPEEQYF.

This clonotype has at least ten counts. This sequence joins TRBV7-2 and TRBJ2-1, with TRBD2 as a possible D gene (6 bases). In germline, CDR1 is SGHTA, CDR2 FQGNSA. Trimming took 0 bases from V and 6 from J, leaving 9 bases between them. CDR3 size: 14 residues. The CDR3 loop is CASSLAVGGNEQFF. The CDR3 DNA reads TGTGCCAGCAGCTTAGCAGTGGGGGGCAATGAGCAGTTCTTC.

This clonotype was recorded at least ten times. The J gene is TRBJ2-7, the V gene TRBV6-2 or TRBV6-3; tentatively, D is TRBD2 (6 bases). CDR1 and CDR2 from the germline V gene are MNHEY and SVGEGT. Trimming removed 6 bases at V and 3 bases at J, with 12 bases between. The CDR3 totals 13 residues. In nucleotides, the CDR3 is TGTGCCAGCAGCGAAGCGGGTCTCTACGAGCAGTACTTC. Translation: CASSEAGLYEQYF.

This clonotype appeared a few times. The chain recombines TRBV20-1 with TRBJ2-7; 8 bases are shared with TRBD2. Losses at the gene ends were 5 bases for V and 1 base for J; bases not matched to a gene: 4. This CDR3 has 13 residues. The germline V gene encodes CDR1 DFQATT and CDR2 SNEGSKA (reference sequence). CDR3 bases: TGCAGTGCTGGGAGCGGGGGATCCTACGAGCAGTACTTC. Translating gives CSAGSGGSYEQYF.

This clonotype was seen many times. As DNA, the CDR3 is TGTGCCAGCAGCTTACCGTTAGGGGGAGATACGCAGTATTTT. Protein: CASSLPLGGDTQYF. This chain joins TRBV7-2 and TRBJ2-3, with D perhaps matching TRBD1 (6 bases). The germline V and J ends were trimmed by 2 bases and 5 bases, with 11 bases remaining between them. In germline, CDR1 is SGHTA, CDR2 FQGNSA. This CDR3 contains 14 residues. Based on the CDR3 plus reference TRBV7-2 and TRBJ2-3, the full variable domain is GAGVSQSPSNKVTEKGKDVELRCDPISGHTALYWYRQSLGQGLEFLIYFQGNSAPDKSGLPSDRFSAERTGGSVSTLTIQRTQQEDSAVYLCASSLPLGGDTQYFGPGTRLTVL.

This clonotype was found many times. J is TRBJ2-5 and V is TRBV9, with TRBD2 matching over 9 bases. Germline-derived CDR1 and CDR2 are SGDLS and YYNGEE. Losses at the gene ends were 6 bases for V and 3 bases for J; bases not matched to a gene: 15. This CDR3 comprises 17 residues. In DNA form, the CDR3 reads TGTGCCAGCACTCTATCCGGAAGCGGGGGGCCTAAAGAGACCCAGTACTTC. It is translated as CASTLSGSGGPKETQYF. The full variable domain, rest sourced from reference TRBV9 and TRBJ2-5, is DSGVTQTPKHLITATGQRVTLRCSPRSGDLSVYWYQQSLDQGLQFLIQYYNGEERAKGNILERFSAQQFPDLHSELNLSSLELGDSALYFCASTLSGSGGPKETQYFGPGTRLLVL.

The genes are TRBV7-2 and TRBJ1-5; 10 nucleotides align to TRBD1. The V gene's germline CDR1 is SGHTA and CDR2 FQGNSA. The CDR3 has 15 amino acids. The V segment lost 5 bases and the J segment 6 bases; nucleotides outside the gene matches: 7. In DNA form, the CDR3 reads TGTGCCAGCAGCCAACCGGGACAGGGGTTTCAGCCCCAGCATTTT. Protein: CASSQPGQGFQPQHF.

In this sample, this clonotype turned up many times. The DNA for the CDR3 is TGTGCCAGCAGCCCTACAGGGTACGGCACTGAAGCTTTCTTT. This translates into CASSPTGYGTEAFF. The chain joins TRBV7-8 to TRBJ1-1; TRBD1 is a possible D gene (6 bases). Trimming left V 5 bases short and J 4 bases short, with 14 bases between. The CDR3 sequence is 14 residues long. CDR1 SGHVS and CDR2 FQNEAQ come from the germline V gene.

This clonotype appeared many times. The chain carries TRBV7-8 and TRBJ1-5; D uncertain. Deletions cut 1 base from V and 3 bases from J, with 10 bases between. The CDR3 spans 15 residues. Germline V gene data show CDR1 as SGHVS and CDR2 as FQNEAQ. The CDR3 region has the DNA TGTGCCAGCAGCTTAGGCGACACCCCCAATCAGCCCCAGCATTTT. As protein: CASSLGDTPNQPQHF.

Turning to this clonotype: This clone may be a read error of a much larger clone one base away. V gene TRBV12-3 or TRBV12-4 combines with J gene TRBJ1-6, with 8 bases identical to TRBD1. The CDR3 runs 14 residues. The J segment lost 7 bases and the V segment lost 4 bases, leaving 3 bases of the junction unmatched. In nucleotides, the CDR3 is TGTGCCAGCAGTTCGACAGGGGAAAATTCACCCCTCCACTTT. It is translated as CASSSTGENSPLHF.

The V call is TRBV11-2, the J call TRBJ2-7; D possibly uses TRBD1 or TRBD2 (5 bases each). From germline, CDR1 is SGHAT and CDR2 FQNNGV. The CDR3 covers 15 residues. Deletions cut 5 bases from V and 7 bases from J, with 21 bases between. In DNA form, the CDR3 reads TGTGCCAGCAGCCTCCGGGACGTCGGAGTACGGGAGCAGTACTTC. As protein: CASSLRDVGVREQYF.

This clonotype was detected ten times or more. J is TRBJ2-4 and V is TRBV7-9, with 8 bases aligning to TRBD1. CDR3 length: 14 residues. J was trimmed by 7 bases and V by 0 bases; bases with no gene match: 2. CDR1 is SEHNR and CDR2 is FQNEAQ in the germline V gene (reference sequence). The CDR3 is CASSLAQGANIQYF. The CDR3 region has the DNA TGTGCCAGCAGCTTAGCGCAGGGGGCCAACATTCAGTACTTC.

The chain combines TRBV6-6 with TRBJ2-7; 7 positions agree with TRBD2. CDR1 is MNHNY, CDR2 SVGAGI, per germline (reference sequence). J lost 2 bases, V lost 8 bases, and 6 bases had no gene match. The CDR3 contains 13 residues. The DNA of the CDR3 is TGTGCCAGCGTCCGGGAGGCACCCTACGAGCAGTACTTC. Amino acid sequence: CASVREAPYEQYF.

This clonotype occurred a few times. The chain employs TRBV10-3 and TRBJ2-3; D gene unclear. The CDR3 has 11 residues. The germline gives CDR1 ENHRY, CDR2 SYGVKD. V was clipped by 2 bases and J by 4 bases, with 1 base between them. Here the CDR3 reads CAISEADTQYF. DNA of the CDR3: TGTGCCATCAGTGAGGCAGATACGCAGTATTTT.

The chain couples TRBV9 to TRBJ1-1, with D unclear. Germline CDR1 SGDLS, CDR2 YYNGEE. V was cut by 0 bases and J by 1 base, with 4 bases left in between. This CDR3 is built from 13 residues. The CDR3 protein is CASSVGPNTEAFF. The CDR3 region has the DNA TGTGCCAGCAGCGTAGGACCGAACACTGAAGCTTTCTTT.

This clonotype was recorded a few times. The rearrangement uses TRBV7-6 and TRBJ2-3; D gene ambiguous. Germline values: CDR1 SGHVS, CDR2 FNYEAQ. V shed 1 base and J shed 8 bases, with 13 bases lying between them. The length of the CDR3 is 14 residues. CDR3 residues: CASSLEVLSGTQYF. CDR3 coding DNA: TGTGCCAGCAGCTTAGAGGTACTCTCCGGTACGCAGTATTTT.

The sample holds a few counts of this clonotype. J is TRBJ2-1 and V is TRBV6-5, with 11 bases that match TRBD2. The CDR3 spans 13 residues. V lost 7 bases, J lost 7 bases, and 3 bases stayed unmatched. Germline CDR1 MNHEY, CDR2 SVGAGI. CDR3 coding DNA: TGTGCCAGCAAGATAGCGGGGGGGAATGAGCAGTTCTTC. It codes for CASKIAGGNEQFF.

This clonotype was counted only a few times. The chain has TRBV14 and TRBJ1-5; no firm D call. Trimming pared 1 base from V and 9 bases from J, leaving 10 bases between. The CDR3 has 13 amino acids. In germline, CDR1 is SGHDN, CDR2 FVKESK. CDR3 DNA sequence: TGTGCCAGCAGCCAAGGCCTAGGACGGCCCCAGCATTTT. Protein: CASSQGLGRPQHF.

There are many counts of this clonotype. This chain joins TRBV2 and TRBJ2-1; 10 bases agree with TRBD2. Germline assignment: CDR1 SNHLY and CDR2 FYNNEI. The CDR3 has 12 residues. Losses at the gene ends were 4 bases for V and 15 bases for J; bases not matched to a gene: 6. The CDR3 nucleotides read TGTGCCAGCAGTGGCCTCCTAGCGGGGGCGTTCTTC. Protein: CASSGLLAGAFF.

This chain uses TRBV30 with TRBJ1-6, with D possibly TRBD1 on 6 matching bases. V lost 0 bases to trimming and J lost 13 bases, with 19 bases between them. Germline-derived CDR1 and CDR2 are GTSNPN and SVGIG (reference sequence). This CDR3 region has 15 residues. CDR3 sequence: CAWSVPAGVVFPLHF. The CDR3 bases are TGTGCCTGGAGTGTACCGGCAGGGGTAGTATTCCCCCTCCACTTT.

Only one count was recorded for this clonotype. V is TRBV7-2 and J is TRBJ2-3; D may be TRBD2 (5 bases). This CDR3 region has 17 residues. The germline CDR1 and CDR2 sequences are SGHTA and FQGNSA. V lost 1 base and J 5 bases, leaving 19 bases between the germline ends. The CDR3 nucleotides are TGTGCCAGCAGCTTAGTGCGGCGGAGCCTCGAGGGAGATACGCAGTATTTT. Protein product: CASSLVRRSLEGDTQYF.

This clonotype was detected many times. The rearrangement joins TRBV20-1 to TRBJ2-2; D call uncertain. Looked up from germline, CDR1 is DFQATT and CDR2 is SNEGSKA (reference sequence). The CDR3 runs 15 residues. V lost 0 bases, J lost 3 bases, and 11 bases lay in between. The CDR3 here is CSAREISLDTGELFF. DNA of the CDR3: TGCAGTGCTAGAGAAATTAGCCTGGACACCGGGGAGCTGTTTTTT.

A word on this clonotype: A much larger clone differs by one base, so this may be a read error. This CDR3 fails to terminate in the conserved phenylalanine or tryptophan, so it likely reflects a read error. The rearrangement uses TRBV4-3 and TRBJ1-1; D gene ambiguous. V dropped 4 bases and J dropped 3 bases, with 15 bases sitting between them. CDR3 size: 15 residues. Per germline, CDR1 LGHNA and CDR2 YSLEER. CDR3 nucleotide sequence: TGCGCCAGCAGCCGGACCTTAAACGGGGACACTGAAGCTTTCTAT. As protein: CASSRTLNGDTEAFY.

The chain is built from TRBV4-2 and TRBJ2-7; the match to TRBD2 covers 12 bases. With V trimmed by 3 bases and J by 3 bases, 6 bases remained unmatched. CDR3 size: 16 residues. CDR1 and CDR2 from the germline V gene are LGHNA and YNFKEQ. The DNA of the CDR3 is TGTGCCAGCAGCCATCCCCTAGCGGGGGGGCGCTACGAGCAGTACTTC. It specifies CASSHPLAGGRYEQYF.

The sample holds a few counts of this clonotype. V and J are TRBV11-1 and TRBJ1-1; the match to TRBD1 covers 7 bases. The V segment lost 1 base and the J segment 0 bases; nucleotides outside the gene matches: 2. This CDR3 has 15 amino acids. Germline loops: CDR1 SGHAT, CDR2 FQDESV (reference sequence). The CDR3 DNA sequence: TGTGCCAGCAGCTTAGGACAGGGACTGAACACTGAAGCTTTCTTT. Translation gives CASSLGQGLNTEAFF.